This TCR beta chain was captured in a study of blood T cell repertoires in COVID-19. The protocol was immunoSEQ multiplex PCR, while the TCRdb copy is restricted to in-frame clones and leaves out a portion. The table lists about 430,000 clones, roughly 84% of them singletons, with around 1.5% in the top ten. The CDR3 has 17 residues. Germline V gives CDR1 SGHRS, CDR2 YFSETQ. V lost 3 bases to trimming and J lost 2 bases; unmatched junction nucleotides: 12. Sequenced sample: PBMCs or T cells enriched from blood (not recorded which). The rearrangement uses TRBV5-1 and TRBJ2-3; TRBD1 matches 7 bases. This sequence originates from a woman aged 18-29 years who had been exposed to COVID-19. CDR3 sequence reads: CASSSAPGQSLTDTQYF. The CDR3 DNA sequence: TGCGCCAGCAGCTCAGCTCCGGGACAGAGCCTCACAGATACGCAGTATTTT.